This T cell receptor beta chain appears in the sequencing data of a study of cytomegalovirus exposure and HLA in healthy donors. As for the study in general: When over 300 donors were genotyped, about 81% of them were found to fall in the Caucasian-associated ancestry cluster.

Overall study results and limits: Earlier analysis found most TCR beta V segments productive about 90% or about 30% of the time.

The CDR3 covers 16 residues. V shed 1 base, J shed 5 bases, and the junction held 5 bases outside the gene matches. Germline CDR1 and CDR2: SEHNR and FQNEAQ (reference sequence). Worth noting for this clone: Its antigen is unknown.

The PCR was carried out with 60 Vbeta primers and 13 Jbeta primers. The method was immunoSEQ multiplex PCR; TCRdb's version includes in-frame clones alone and lacks a portion of them. This table has about 190,000 clones, roughly 80% appearing once. This chain connects TRBV7-9 to TRBJ2-1; 10 nucleotides align to TRBD2. Material: PBMCs. The clonotype comes from a man aged 45-60 years in good health and CMV-seronegative. In DNA, the CDR3 is TGTGCCAGCAGCTTAGAAGCGGGGGGGACTAACAATGAGCAGTTCTTC. Encoded protein: CASSLEAGGTNNEQFF.